A selection of T cell receptor beta chains follows, all from one sample in a study of blood T cell repertoires in COVID-19. Profiling relied on immunoSEQ multiplex PCR, and the TCRdb table lists in-frame clones only, not all of them. The table records around 260,000 clones, more than 70% of them present only once. The sequenced sample consisted of peripheral blood. The receptors here all came from a woman aged 45-65 years with acute or convalescent COVID-19. CDR3s include the opening cysteine and the closing phenylalanine or tryptophan. Fields, in order: clone size, V gene, D gene, J gene, CDR3 length, CDR3 protein, CDR3 DNA. A D gene is named only where the DNA matches it firmly. Size values are once, few and many counts, or a class for expanded clones, and some rows have none.

once	TRBV19	TRBD2	TRBJ2-3	14	CASSRLASTDTQYF	TGTGCCAGTAGTAGACTAGCGAGCACAGATACGCAGTATTTT
once	TRBV2	TRBD1	TRBJ1-1	14	CASREGASNTEAFF	TGTGCCAGCAGGGAGGGGGCGAGTAACACTGAAGCTTTCTTT
few	TRBV6-5	TRBD1	TRBJ1-2	15	CASSFTRTGGVGYTF	TGTGCCAGCAGTTTCACCCGGACAGGGGGTGTCGGCTACACCTTC
.	TRBV5-1	TRBD2	TRBJ2-5	18	CASSIGLAGGLIQETQYF	TGCGCCAGCAGCATCGGACTAGCGGGAGGACTCATTCAAGAGACCCAGTACTTC
.	TRBV9	.	TRBJ2-5	14	CASSVGRGRETQYF	TGTGCCAGCAGCGTAGGAAGAGGAAGAGAGACCCAGTACTTC
.	TRBV6-5	.	TRBJ2-5	14	CASSYGGRGETQYF	TGTGCCAGCTCTTACGGGGGGCGCGGGGAGACCCAGTACTTC
.	TRBV2	TRBD1	TRBJ2-1	18	CASSEPPWDRVGNNEQFF	TGTGCCAGCAGTGAGCCCCCTTGGGACAGGGTCGGCAATAATGAGCAGTTCTTC
.	TRBV9	TRBD2	TRBJ2-3	18	CASSALDSSGSTTDTQYF	TGTGCCAGCAGCGCCCTAGATTCTAGCGGGTCAACCACAGATACGCAGTATTTT
.	TRBV28	.	TRBJ1-4	13	CATLVGQNEKLFF	TGTGCCACCCTGGTGGGGCAAAATGAAAAACTGTTTTTT
.	TRBV13	.	TRBJ2-7	17	CASSLGGSGLASYEQYF	TGTGCCAGCAGCTTAGGCGGTAGCGGTCTGGCATCCTACGAGCAGTACTTC
.	TRBV30	.	TRBJ1-2	13	CAWSVGDSYGYTF	TGTGCCTGGAGTGTAGGGGATTCCTATGGCTACACCTTC
.	TRBV7-3	TRBD2	TRBJ2-1	15	CASSLSGRVVNEQFF	TGTGCCAGCAGCTTAAGCGGGAGGGTCGTAAATGAGCAGTTCTTC
.	TRBV18	TRBD1	TRBJ1-3	18	CASSPPGRQGESGNTIYF	TGTGCCAGCTCACCACCCGGCCGCCAGGGGGAATCTGGAAACACCATATATTTT
.	TRBV7-2	.	TRBJ2-2	14	CASSLQGFAGELFF	TGTGCCAGCAGCTTACAGGGATTTGCCGGGGAGCTGTTTTTT
.	TRBV7-9	TRBD1	TRBJ1-5	15	CASSLIGDRGQPQHF	TGTGCCAGCAGCTTAATAGGGGACAGGGGTCAGCCCCAGCATTTT
.	TRBV18	TRBD1	TRBJ2-7	15	CASSQNRGSSYEQYF	TGTGCCAGCTCACAAAACAGGGGTTCCTCCTACGAGCAGTACTTC
.	TRBV6-5	.	TRBJ2-7	12	CASSYDSYEQYF	TGTGCCAGCAGTTATGATAGCTACGAGCAGTACTTC
.	TRBV27	.	TRBJ2-5	13	CASKERGIETQYF	TGTGCCAGTAAGGAAAGAGGGATAGAGACCCAGTACTTC
.	TRBV5-1	.	TRBJ2-3	16	CASSSAISGGKGTQYF	TGCGCCAGCAGCTCCGCGATTAGCGGAGGCAAGGGGACGCAGTATTTT
.	TRBV9	TRBD1	TRBJ1-1	15	CASSGNPTGHTEAFF	TGTGCCAGCAGCGGTAATCCGACAGGGCACACTGAAGCTTTCTTT
once	TRBV6-2/TRBV6-3	.	TRBJ1-3	15	CASSSRDNSGNTIYF	TGTGCCAGCAGTTCCCGGGACAACTCTGGAAACACCATATATTTT
.	TRBV5-4	.	TRBJ2-3	14	CASSFLDNTDTQYF	TGTGCCAGCAGCTTCCTTGACAACACAGATACGCAGTATTTT
.	TRBV28	TRBD1	TRBJ2-2	15	CASSLGTANTGELFF	TGTGCCAGCAGTTTGGGGACAGCGAACACCGGGGAGCTGTTTTTT
.	TRBV2	TRBD1	TRBJ2-7	15	CASKSGTVISYEQYF	TGTGCCAGCAAATCGGGGACAGTTATCTCCTACGAGCAGTACTTC
.	TRBV5-1	.	TRBJ2-1	13	CASSPTSGNEQFF	TGCGCCAGCAGCCCGACTAGTGGCAATGAGCAGTTCTTC
.	TRBV7-3	TRBD2	TRBJ2-2	18	CASSLGLWEPGGTGELFF	TGTGCCAGCAGCTTAGGACTGTGGGAGCCGGGAGGCACCGGGGAGCTGTTTTTT
.	TRBV9	TRBD1	TRBJ1-4	17	CASSVGQGVSVYEKLFF	TGTGCCAGCAGCGTAGGACAGGGGGTCTCGGTTTATGAAAAACTGTTTTTT
.	TRBV18	TRBD1	TRBJ1-1	14	CASSPRTGSTEAFF	TGTGCCAGCTCACCCCGGACAGGGAGCACTGAAGCTTTCTTT
.	TRBV7-2	TRBD1	TRBJ2-5	15	CASSLFHRGRETQYF	TGTGCCAGCAGCTTGTTTCACAGGGGGCGGGAGACCCAGTACTTC
.	TRBV6-5	.	TRBJ2-7	13	CASSYSGGNEQYF	TGTGCCAGCAGTTACTCCGGGGGAAACGAGCAGTACTTC
.	TRBV28	TRBD1	TRBJ2-2	13	CASRTGDGRELFF	TGTGCCAGCAGGACAGGGGACGGGCGGGAGCTGTTTTTT
.	TRBV28	.	TRBJ1-6	12	CASITGDSPLHF	TGTGCCAGCATAACGGGGGACTCACCCCTCCACTTT
.	TRBV28	.	TRBJ2-3	15	CASSFSGPSTDTQYF	TGTGCCAGCAGTTTTTCGGGTCCCAGCACAGATACGCAGTATTTT
.	TRBV24-1	.	TRBJ1-5	13	CATQGQGNQPQHF	TGTGCCACACAGGGTCAGGGCAATCAGCCCCAGCATTTT
.	TRBV2	TRBD1	TRBJ1-5	13	CASTQGVSQPQHF	TGTGCCAGCACCCAGGGGGTCAGCCAGCCCCAGCATTTT
.	TRBV18	TRBD1	TRBJ1-3	16	CASSPRQGVSGNTIYF	TGTGCCAGCTCACCACGTCAGGGGGTCTCTGGAAACACCATATATTTT
.	TRBV18	TRBD1	TRBJ1-3	16	CASSPRTGISGNTIYF	TGTGCCAGCTCACCACGGACAGGCATCTCTGGAAACACCATATATTTT
once	TRBV6-1	TRBD2	TRBJ2-3	16	CASSEAGGRNGDTQYF	TGTGCCAGCAGTGAAGCGGGCGGGAGGAATGGGGATACGCAGTATTTT
.	TRBV28	.	TRBJ1-1	15	CASSFSDRLNTEAFF	TGTGCCAGCAGTTTCAGCGACAGATTGAACACTGAAGCTTTCTTT
.	TRBV5-1	.	TRBJ1-1	14	CASSFGLKDTEAFF	TGCGCCAGCAGCTTTGGGCTGAAAGACACTGAAGCTTTCTTT
.	TRBV5-8	.	TRBJ1-1	14	CASSLYQEGTEAFF	TGTGCCAGCAGCTTGTATCAGGAAGGCACTGAAGCTTTCTTT
few	TRBV27	.	TRBJ2-2	15	CASKSAGANTGELFF	TGTGCCAGCAAATCTGCAGGGGCGAACACCGGGGAGCTGTTTTTT
.	TRBV5-8	TRBD2	TRBJ2-7	18	CASSSNLGLAGASYEQYF	TGTGCCAGCAGCTCAAACCTTGGACTAGCGGGGGCCTCCTACGAGCAGTACTTC
.	TRBV5-1	.	TRBJ1-6	17	CASSSGSFGTYNSPLHF	TGCGCCAGCAGCTCAGGCTCTTTTGGTACCTATAATTCACCCCTCCACTTT
.	TRBV4-1	TRBD2	TRBJ2-1	14	CASRLAGENNEQFF	TGCGCCAGCAGACTAGCGGGAGAGAACAATGAGCAGTTCTTC
.	TRBV19	.	TRBJ2-7	15	CASSIGGGTDYEQYF	TGTGCCAGTAGTATAGGGGGCGGGACGGACTACGAGCAGTACTTC
.	TRBV10-3	.	TRBJ1-1	13	CAISERGDTEAFF	TGTGCCATCAGTGAGAGGGGCGACACTGAAGCTTTCTTT
.	TRBV6-5	.	TRBJ2-2	14	CASRAGAVTGELFF	TGTGCCAGCAGGGCGGGGGCCGTCACCGGGGAGCTGTTTTTT
.	TRBV3-1/TRBV3-2	.	TRBJ1-2	15	CASSQGGQGHYGYTF	TGTGCCAGCAGCCAAGGGGGGCAGGGTCACTATGGCTACACCTTC
.	TRBV9	.	TRBJ1-2	14	CASRKAGANYGYTF	TGTGCCAGCAGAAAAGCAGGGGCCAACTATGGCTACACCTTC
.	TRBV6-2/TRBV6-3	TRBD2	TRBJ2-5	18	CASSYQPFGGGYQETQYF	TGTGCCAGCAGTTACCAACCCTTTGGCGGGGGGTACCAAGAGACCCAGTACTTC
.	TRBV19	TRBD1	TRBJ1-1	15	CASNTGTGNHAEAFF	TGTGCCAGTAATACCGGGACAGGGAACCATGCTGAAGCTTTCTTT
.	TRBV19	.	TRBJ1-5	14	CASRQVLGNQPQHF	TGTGCCAGTAGACAGGTTTTAGGCAATCAGCCCCAGCATTTT
.	TRBV6-5	.	TRBJ1-1	14	CASSYSMGGVEAFF	TGTGCCAGCAGTTACTCGATGGGCGGGGTTGAAGCTTTCTTT
.	TRBV6-2/TRBV6-3	TRBD1	TRBJ2-7	14	CASSYSGTGAPMYF	TGTGCCAGCAGCTATTCCGGGACAGGGGCCCCAATGTACTTC
.	TRBV27	TRBD2	TRBJ2-7	17	CASSFQLAGAGSYEQYF	TGTGCCAGCAGTTTCCAACTAGCGGGAGCGGGCTCCTACGAGCAGTACTTC
many	TRBV30	TRBD2	TRBJ2-7	16	CAWTNVRASGSYEQYF	TGTGCCTGGACCAACGTTCGGGCTAGCGGCTCCTACGAGCAGTACTTC
once	TRBV5-1	TRBD2	TRBJ2-1	15	CASSLGGTRSNEQFF	TGCGCCAGCAGCCTGGGGGGGACTAGATCGAATGAGCAGTTCTTC
.	TRBV6-5	.	TRBJ1-4	16	CASSYTTPVVGEKLFF	TGTGCCAGCAGTTATACTACCCCGGTGGTGGGTGAAAAACTGTTTTTT